In this sample, the clone carrying this TCR beta chain turned up many times. Antigen specificity is unknown. The germline V gene encodes CDR1 GTSNPN and CDR2 SVGIG (reference sequence). V dropped 2 bases and J dropped 5 bases, with 15 bases sitting between them. The CDR3 spans 14 residues. The data were obtained in a study of molecular identifiers for immune sequencing clone quantification. The study's findings and limits: Even with 1 million or so naive cells present, spiked Jurkat TCR RNA from one cell was reportedly detectable. It was shown that clones above 20 RNA copies held over 98% of effector molecules, but under 1% in naive cells.

Previously described methods with listed TCR primers produced the bulk TCR libraries. MiXCR, run by TCRdb on the PCR reads, gives a single entry per CDR3 protein. This sample has over 70,000 distinct CDR3 sequences, with roughly 25% found just once. Naive CD8 T cells, phenotype CD8+CD4-CCR7+CD45RA+, were sorted. Specimen: naive CD8+ T cells from blood, with Jurkat cell RNA spiked in. Described subset: FACS-sorted CD8+CD4-CCR7+CD45RA+ naive T cells. The chain couples TRBV30 to TRBJ1-1; maybe TRBD1 (5 bases). The TCR sequence derives from a human donor in good health. Some libraries in this study had Jurkat cell RNA spiked in. The CDR3 is CAWSLAGGWTEAFF. CDR3 DNA: TGTGCCTGGAGTTTGGCCGGGGGGTGGACTGAAGCTTTCTTT.